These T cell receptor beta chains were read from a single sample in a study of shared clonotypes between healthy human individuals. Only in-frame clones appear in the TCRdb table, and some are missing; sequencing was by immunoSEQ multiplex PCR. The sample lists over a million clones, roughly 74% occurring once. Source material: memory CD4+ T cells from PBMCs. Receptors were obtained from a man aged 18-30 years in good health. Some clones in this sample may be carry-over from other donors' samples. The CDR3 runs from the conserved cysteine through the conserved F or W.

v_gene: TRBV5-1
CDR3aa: CASSFRPIQRSMSLGYTF

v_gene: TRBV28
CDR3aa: CASRPAGAGYGYTF

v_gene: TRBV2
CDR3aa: CASTMTENTEAFF

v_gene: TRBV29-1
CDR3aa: CSVEQSSGGYQGTQYF

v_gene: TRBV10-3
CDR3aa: CAISEAGYGYTF

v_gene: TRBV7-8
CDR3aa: CASSLWGEKLFF

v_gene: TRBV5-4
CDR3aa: CASTKTSPYMDEQFF

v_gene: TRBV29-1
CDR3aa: CSATGGPGEKLFF

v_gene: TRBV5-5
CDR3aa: CASMLLPGQTQLFF

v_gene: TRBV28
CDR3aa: CASSKFGTVRNYGYTF

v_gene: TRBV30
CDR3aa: CAWSGGRLANEQYF

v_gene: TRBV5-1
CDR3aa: CASSPRQGHSGYTF

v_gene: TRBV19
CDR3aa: CASSPRGGTLFPYEQYF

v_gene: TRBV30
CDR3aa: CAWSATSNYGYTF

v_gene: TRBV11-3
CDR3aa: CASSIRSGTDTQYF

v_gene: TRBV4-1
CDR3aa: CASSQGRGVRETQYF

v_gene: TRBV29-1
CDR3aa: CSARAGGRSYEQYF

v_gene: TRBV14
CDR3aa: CASSQSAGGKTQYF

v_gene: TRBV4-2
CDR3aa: CASSQPRGDEQFF

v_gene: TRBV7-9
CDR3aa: CASSSGQGILGTEAFF

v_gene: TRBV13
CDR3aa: CASSRDSYYGYTF

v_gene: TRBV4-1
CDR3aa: CASSQEKASGTYEQYF

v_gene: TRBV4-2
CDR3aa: CASSHDRQGRFDTQYF

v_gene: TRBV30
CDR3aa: CAWSVLPGYNEQFF

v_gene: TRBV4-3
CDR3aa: CASSQGAGVPDTQYF

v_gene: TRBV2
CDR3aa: CASSAVPGLVRGNEQYF

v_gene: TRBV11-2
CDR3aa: CASSLAQQGAIAEAFF

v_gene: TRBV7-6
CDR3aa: CASNPGGNQETQYF

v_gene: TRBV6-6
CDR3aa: CASSAARGEVGEQYF

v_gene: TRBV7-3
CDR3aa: CASSLNGGGEQFF

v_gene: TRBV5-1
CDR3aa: CASSKGTGIGTEAFF

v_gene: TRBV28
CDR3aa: CASSLRQGGRDEQFF

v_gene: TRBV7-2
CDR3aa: CASRIGGNTEAFF

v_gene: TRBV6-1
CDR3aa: CASSLLAGGRETQYF

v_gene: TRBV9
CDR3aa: CASSKGQGGANVLTF

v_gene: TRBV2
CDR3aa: CASSEGGRLNEKLFF

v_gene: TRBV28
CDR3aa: CAIQGEIPEKLFF

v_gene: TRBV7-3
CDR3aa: CASSPTSVPSTDTQYF

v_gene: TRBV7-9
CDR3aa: CASSPGTSRQETQYF

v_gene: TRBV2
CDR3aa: CASTILAQQYF

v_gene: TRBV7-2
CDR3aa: CASSLGQGLGEGANVLTF